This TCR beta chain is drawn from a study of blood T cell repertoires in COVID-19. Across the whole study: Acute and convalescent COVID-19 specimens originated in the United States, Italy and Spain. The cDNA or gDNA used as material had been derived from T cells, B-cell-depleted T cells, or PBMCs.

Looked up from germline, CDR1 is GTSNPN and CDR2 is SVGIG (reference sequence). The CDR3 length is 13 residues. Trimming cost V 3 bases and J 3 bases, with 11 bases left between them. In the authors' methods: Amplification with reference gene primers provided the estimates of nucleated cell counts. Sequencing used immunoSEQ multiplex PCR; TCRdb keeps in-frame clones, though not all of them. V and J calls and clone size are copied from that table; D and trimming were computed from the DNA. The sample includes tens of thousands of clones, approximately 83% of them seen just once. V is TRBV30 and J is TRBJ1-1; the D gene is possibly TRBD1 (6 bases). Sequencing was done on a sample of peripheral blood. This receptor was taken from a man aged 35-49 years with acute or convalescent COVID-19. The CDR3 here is CAWRKQGYTEAFF. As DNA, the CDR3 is TGTGCCTGGAGAAAACAGGGCTACACTGAAGCTTTCTTT.